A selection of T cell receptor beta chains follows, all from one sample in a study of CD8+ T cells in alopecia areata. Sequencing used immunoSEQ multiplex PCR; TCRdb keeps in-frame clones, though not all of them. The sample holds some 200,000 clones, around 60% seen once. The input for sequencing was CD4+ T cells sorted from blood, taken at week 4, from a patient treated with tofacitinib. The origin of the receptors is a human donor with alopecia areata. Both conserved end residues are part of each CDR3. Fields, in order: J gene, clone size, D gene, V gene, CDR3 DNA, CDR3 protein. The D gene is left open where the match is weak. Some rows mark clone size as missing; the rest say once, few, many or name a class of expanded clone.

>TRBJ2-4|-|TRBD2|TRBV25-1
TGTGCCAGCAGTGGTAGCGGGGGGGCCAAAAACATTCAGTACTTC
CASSGSGGAKNIQYF
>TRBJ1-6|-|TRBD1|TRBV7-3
TGTGCCAGCAGCTCGACAGGGTTTACGCCCCTCCACTTT
CASSSTGFTPLHF
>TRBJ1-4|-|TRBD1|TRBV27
TGTGCCAGCAGTCGGGACAGGGGGGCGCAGGGAAAACTGTTTTTT
CASSRDRGAQGKLFF
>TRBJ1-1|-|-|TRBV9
TGTGCCAGCAGCAGATCGACAGGAGGTGAAGCTTTCTTT
CASSRSTGGEAFF
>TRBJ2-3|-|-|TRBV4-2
TGTGCCAGCAGCCAACTGACGGGGGGCATCACAGATACGCAGTATTTT
CASSQLTGGITDTQYF
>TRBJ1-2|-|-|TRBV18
TGTGCCAGCTCACCACCCGGGTCTGACTATGGCTACACCTTC
CASSPPGSDYGYTF
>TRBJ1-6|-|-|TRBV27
TGTGCCAGCAGCCCCTTTTCATTTCCTTCGAATTCACCCCTCCACTTT
CASSPFSFPSNSPLHF
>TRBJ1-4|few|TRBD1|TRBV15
TGTGCCACCAGCAGAGAGCAGACAGGGAGTGAAAAACTGTTTTTT
CATSREQTGSEKLFF
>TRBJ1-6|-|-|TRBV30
TGTGCGGGGAGCCAAGCTATCGGACAGATAAGGCCCGATTCACCCCTCCACTTT
CAGSQAIGQIRPDSPLHF
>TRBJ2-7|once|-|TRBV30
TGTGCCTGGAGTGTTGGCGGGTTGTACGAGCAGTACTTC
CAWSVGGLYEQYF
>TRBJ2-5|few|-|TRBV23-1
TGCGCCAGCAGTCCGGAAGAGACCCAGTACTTC
CASSPEETQYF
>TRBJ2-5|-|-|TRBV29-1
TGCAGCGCTATACCGGGATCCCTTGCGGGAGAGACCCAGTACTTC
CSAIPGSLAGETQYF
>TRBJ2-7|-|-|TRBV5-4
TGTGCCAGCAGCTTGGGGGCAGGGACCGAGCAGTACTTC
CASSLGAGTEQYF
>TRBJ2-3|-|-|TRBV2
TGTGCCAGCAGTGAGTCTAGTAGAGGCACAGATACGCAGTATTTT
CASSESSRGTDTQYF
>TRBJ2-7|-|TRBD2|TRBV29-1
TGCAGCGTTGAAGGGAGCGGGGGGCCTTCCTACGAGCAGTACTTC
CSVEGSGGPSYEQYF
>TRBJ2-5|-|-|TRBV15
TGTGCCACCAGCAGAGAAGAGACCCAGTACTTC
CATSREETQYF
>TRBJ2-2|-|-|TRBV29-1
TGCAGCGTTGTCGGTTGGGGAGCGAACACCGGGGAGCTGTTTTTT
CSVVGWGANTGELFF
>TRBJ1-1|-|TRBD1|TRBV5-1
TGCGCCAGCAGCCGAAGACAGGGAGGGGTCACTGAAGCTTTCTTT
CASSRRQGGVTEAFF
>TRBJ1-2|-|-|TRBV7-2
TGTGCCAGCAGCTTAGCAAGGGGAGATGGTGGCTACACCTTC
CASSLARGDGGYTF
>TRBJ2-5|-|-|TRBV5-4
TGTGCCAGCATCGATGGGCGGGGACCGCCAGGGGAGACCCAGTACTTC
CASIDGRGPPGETQYF
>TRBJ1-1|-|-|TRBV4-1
TGCGCCAGCAGCCATCCGCCAGGGGCCCTGAACACTGAAGCTTTCTTT
CASSHPPGALNTEAFF
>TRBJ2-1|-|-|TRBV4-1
TGCGCCAGCAGCCTCTTAGGTAGCTCCTACAATGAGCAGTTCTTC
CASSLLGSSYNEQFF
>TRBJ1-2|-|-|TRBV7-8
TGTGCCAGCAGCGAAGGACAGCACTATGGCTACACCTTC
CASSEGQHYGYTF
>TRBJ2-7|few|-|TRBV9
TGTGCCAGCAGCAGCGCTGGGGGATTGTCCTACGAGCAGTACTTC
CASSSAGGLSYEQYF
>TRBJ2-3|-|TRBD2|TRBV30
TGTGCCTGGAGTGTTCGCGGGGGGGCCTCAGATACGCAGTATTTT
CAWSVRGGASDTQYF
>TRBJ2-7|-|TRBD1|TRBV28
TGTGCCACCAGGGACAGCTTCTACGAGCAGTACTTC
CATRDSFYEQYF
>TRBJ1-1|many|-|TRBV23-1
TGCGCCAGCAGTCAATCATTAGGAGCCAGGGTGAAAAACACTGAAGCTTTCTTT
CASSQSLGARVKNTEAFF
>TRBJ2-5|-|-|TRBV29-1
TGCAGCGGTGGGGGACAAACCCCAGAGACCCAGTACTTC
CSGGGQTPETQYF
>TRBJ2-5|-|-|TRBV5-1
TGCGCCAGCCGGACTGGACAAGAGACCCAGTACTTC
CASRTGQETQYF
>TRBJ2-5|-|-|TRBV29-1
TGCAGCGTGATAGGGGGGGTTAAAGAGACCCAGTACTTC
CSVIGGVKETQYF
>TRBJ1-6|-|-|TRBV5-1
TGCGCCAGCAGCTTGGAGGGGCGCATGTCACCCCTCCACTTT
CASSLEGRMSPLHF
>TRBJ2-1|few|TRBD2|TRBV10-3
TGTGCCATCAGTCCTAGCGGGGGGGCCAATGAGCAGTTCTTC
CAISPSGGANEQFF
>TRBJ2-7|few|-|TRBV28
TGTGCCAGCAGTTTTACAATTCAGGACGAGTCTAGTGAGTACTTC
CASSFTIQDESSEYF
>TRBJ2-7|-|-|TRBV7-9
TGTGCCAGCAGCTCCTCTGGACAGATCGAGCAGTACTTC
CASSSSGQIEQYF
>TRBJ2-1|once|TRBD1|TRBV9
TGTGCCAGCAGCGATAAACCGGGACAGACGAACAATGAGCAGTTCTTC
CASSDKPGQTNNEQFF
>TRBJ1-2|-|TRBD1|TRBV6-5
TGTGCCAGCAGTTCCCTGGACAGGTCATGGGGCTACACCTTC
CASSSLDRSWGYTF
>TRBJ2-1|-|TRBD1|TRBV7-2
TGTGCCAGCAGCCTGACAGGGGGCCGGCCGGGTAATGAGCAGTTCTTC
CASSLTGGRPGNEQFF
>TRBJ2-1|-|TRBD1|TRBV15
TGTGCCACCCGACCAGGGGGTCGGAGGAATGAGCAGTTCTTC
CATRPGGRRNEQFF
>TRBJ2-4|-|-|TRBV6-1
TGTGCCAGCAGTGAAGGGAACGTAGCTTTGAACATTCAGTACTTC
CASSEGNVALNIQYF
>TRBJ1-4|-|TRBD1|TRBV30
TGTGCCTGGAGTAACAGGGGATTTGAAAAACTGTTTTTT
CAWSNRGFEKLFF